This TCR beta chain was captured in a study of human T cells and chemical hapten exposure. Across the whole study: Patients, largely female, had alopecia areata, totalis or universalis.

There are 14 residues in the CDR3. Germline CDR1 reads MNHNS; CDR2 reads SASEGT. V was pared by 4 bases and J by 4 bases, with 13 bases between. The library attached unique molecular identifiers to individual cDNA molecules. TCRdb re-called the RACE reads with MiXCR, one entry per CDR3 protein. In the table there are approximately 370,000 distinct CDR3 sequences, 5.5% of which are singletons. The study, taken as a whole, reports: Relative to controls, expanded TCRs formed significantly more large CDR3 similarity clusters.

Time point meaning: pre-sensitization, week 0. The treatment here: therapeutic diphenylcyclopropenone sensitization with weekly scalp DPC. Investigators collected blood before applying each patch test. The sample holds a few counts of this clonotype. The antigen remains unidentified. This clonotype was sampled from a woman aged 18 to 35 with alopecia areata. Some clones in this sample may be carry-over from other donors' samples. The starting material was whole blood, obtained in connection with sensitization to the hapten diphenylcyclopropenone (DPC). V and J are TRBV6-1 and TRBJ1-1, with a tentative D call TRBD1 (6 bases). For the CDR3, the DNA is TGTGCCAGCAGTGGAGGGGGTCTGGCCACTGAAGCTTTCTTT. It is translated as CASSGGGLATEAFF.